This TCR beta chain emerged from a study of chemoradiotherapy in HPV16-positive cancers. Looked up from germline, CDR1 is SGHTS and CDR2 is YDEGEE. V dropped 2 bases and J dropped 7 bases, with 13 bases sitting between them. The CDR3 has 14 amino acids. Assay used: immunoSEQ multiplex PCR; TCRdb lists only in-frame clones, some missing. The table includes approximately 3,000 clones, over 60% detected once. This TCR came from a human donor with HPV-associated anogenital cancer. The chain couples TRBV5-8 to TRBJ2-4; possibly TRBD1 for D (8 bases). The sample was collected from a patient who underwent chemoradiotherapy. The CDR3 spells CASSFGQGGNIQYF. The CDR3 DNA reads TGTGCCAGCAGCTTTGGACAGGGAGGGAACATTCAGTACTTC.